The 25 T cell receptor beta chains below come from one sample, sequenced in a study of graft-versus-host responses after intestinal transplantation. Clones were sequenced by immunoSEQ multiplex PCR, and TCRdb holds only the in-frame ones, with some missing. The data hold about 120,000 clones, with approximately 90% observed a single time. Their antigen targets remain unknown. The specimen comprised unstimulated CD4+ T cells sorted from spleen or lymph node cells, sampled before intestinal transplant. These receptors originate from a human donor who received an intestinal transplant.

With regard to this clone: Other DNA sequences in the same sample also yield this CDR3. The rearrangement uses TRBV30 and TRBJ1-5, with D possibly being TRBD1 (6 bases). The ends were cut back, 1 base at V and 2 bases at J, with 6 bases in the middle. The germline V gene has CDR1 GTSNPN and CDR2 SVGIG (reference sequence). CDR3 length: 13 residues. The CDR3 spells CAWSGQGNQPQHF. DNA for the CDR3: TGTGCCTGGAGTGGACAGGGCAATCAGCCCCAGCATTTT.

The chain employs TRBV27 and TRBJ1-2, with D unresolved. V was shortened by 2 bases and J by 5 bases, with 12 bases between the two germline ends. The germline V gene has CDR1 MNHEY and CDR2 SMNVEV (reference sequence). CDR3 length: 14 amino acids. The CDR3 DNA is TGTGCCAGCAGTTTAGGGAGGCCCTTATATGGCTACACCTTC. Translation: CASSLGRPLYGYTF.

This clone was seen a single time. The V call is TRBV2, the J call TRBJ2-1; D possibly corresponds to TRBD2 (6 bases). Germline V lookup: CDR1 SNHLY, CDR2 FYNNEI. This CDR3 is 14 amino acids long. V lost 8 bases to trimming and J lost 0 bases, with 11 bases between them. The CDR3, as DNA: TGTGCCAGCTCCCGGGGGAGCTCCTACAATGAGCAGTTCTTC. It encodes CASSRGSSYNEQFF.

This clone was counted between two and nine times. The chain has TRBV19 and TRBJ1-5; D is unresolved. The CDR3 is 15 amino acids. Germline V gene sequence: CDR1 LNHDA, CDR2 SQIVND (reference sequence). V dropped 1 base and J dropped 1 base, with 8 bases sitting between them. The CDR3 DNA is TGTGCCAGTAGTATAGCAGGTTGGAGCAATCAGCCCCAGCATTTT. It yields the protein CASSIAGWSNQPQHF.

This chain links TRBV18 with TRBJ1-2; D is unclear. The CDR3 sequence is 14 residues long. The V gene's germline CDR1 is KGHSH and CDR2 LQKENI. V gave up 4 bases and J gave up 4 bases, with 13 bases separating them. CDR3 protein: CASSRTVQFYGYTF. The CDR3 DNA reads as TGTGCCAGCTCACGAACAGTTCAGTTCTATGGCTACACCTTC. The full variable domain, rest sourced from reference TRBV18 and TRBJ1-2, is NAGVMQNPRHLVRRRGQEARLRCSPMKGHSHVYWYRQLPEEGLKFMVYLQKENIIDESGMPKERFSAEFPKEGPSILRIQQVVRGDSAAYFCASSRTVQFYGYTFGSGTRLTVV.

The V gene is TRBV5-1, the J gene TRBJ2-5; 9 positions match TRBD1. The closer fit of TRBJ2-7 to the DNA end suggests the J call may be wrong. From germline, CDR1 is SGHRS and CDR2 YFSETQ. CDR3 length equals 16 residues. The DNA for the CDR3 is TGCGCCAGCAGCTTATTGACAGGGGGGTCCTCCTACGAGCAGTACTTC. Residues: CASSLLTGGSSYEQYF.

V usage is TRBV19 and J usage is TRBJ2-5, with 9 bases that match TRBD1. The CDR3 spans 14 residues. CDR1 and CDR2 from the germline V gene are LNHDA and SQIVND (reference sequence). The V gene end was trimmed by 6 bases and the J gene end by 4 bases; junction bases not matched to a gene: 6. CDR3 nucleotides: TGTGCCAGTAGCCGTGGACAGGGGCGAGAGACCCAGTACTTC. This codes for CASSRGQGRETQYF.

This chain joins TRBV29-1 and TRBJ2-1; unclear D gene. Per the germline V gene, CDR1 is SQVTM and CDR2 is ANQGSEA. The CDR3 extends over 15 amino acids. V lost 8 bases and J lost 6, with 23 bases in between. DNA of the CDR3: TGCAGCATAAGTCCCCGGTCTAGGTTATTCAATGAGCAGTTCTTC. This encodes CSISPRSRLFNEQFF.

This clone was detected only once. V is TRBV27 and J is TRBJ2-7; a weak D match, TRBD2 (5 bases). This CDR3 spans 14 amino acids. Per the germline V gene, CDR1 is MNHEY and CDR2 is SMNVEV (reference sequence). V lost 6 bases, J lost 4 bases, and 16 bases lay in between. The CDR3: CASSPGTRKYEQYF. The DNA of the CDR3 is TGTGCCAGCAGCCCCGGTACTAGAAAGTACGAGCAGTACTTC.

The chain has TRBV25-1 and TRBJ1-4; 7 bases are a match to TRBD1. This CDR3 comprises 16 residues. Germline trimming cut 0 bases from V and 4 bases from J; bases unmatched to any gene: 5. Germline-derived CDR1 and CDR2 are MGHDK and SYGVNS. CDR3 coding DNA: TGTGCCAGCAGTGAATACCGACAGGGTCTTAATGAAAAACTGTTTTTT. Protein: CASSEYRQGLNEKLFF.

The J gene is TRBJ2-2, the V gene TRBV5-4, with D possibly being TRBD1 (5 bases). Germline V lookup: CDR1 SGHNT, CDR2 YYREEE (reference sequence). V was cut by 4 bases and J by 7 bases, with 11 bases left in between. The CDR3 length is 13 residues. The DNA for the CDR3 is TGTGCCAGCAGCCTCTTTCAGGGCGGGGAGCTGTTTTTT. Translated, it gives CASSLFQGGELFF.

The rearrangement links TRBV5-4 to TRBJ2-1; 10 bases are shared with TRBD2. The CDR3 is 17 residues long. J was trimmed by 1 base and V by 0 bases; bases with no gene match: 4. Looked up from germline, CDR1 is SGHNT and CDR2 is YYREEE (reference sequence). The CDR3 DNA sequence: TGTGCCAGCAGCTTGGCTAGCGGGAGTAAGTCCTACAATGAGCAGTTCTTC. Translating gives CASSLASGSKSYNEQFF.

The rearrangement joins TRBV29-1 to TRBJ2-3, with D uncertain. V lost 7 bases, J lost 2 bases, and 13 bases lay in between. The CDR3 loop spans 13 amino acids. Germline-derived CDR1 and CDR2 are SQVTM and ANQGSEA. The CDR3 sequence: CSAPIADTDTQYF. CDR3 sequence (DNA): TGCAGCGCCCCAATAGCAGACACAGATACGCAGTATTTT.

The V and J genes are TRBV5-1 and TRBJ2-1; TRBD2 is a possible D gene (5 bases). CDR1 SGHRS and CDR2 YFSETQ come from the germline V gene. Trimming left V 4 bases short and J 0 bases short, with 14 bases between. The CDR3 covers 16 residues. The CDR3 DNA reads TGCGCCAGCAGCCCCCTCTCTAGCATCTCCTACAATGAGCAGTTCTTC. Amino acids: CASSPLSSISYNEQFF. Drawing the rest from reference TRBV5-1 and TRBJ2-1, the complete variable domain is KAGVTQTPRYLIKTRGQQVTLSCSPISGHRSVSWYQQTPGQGLQFLFEYFSETQRNKGNFPGRFSGRQFSNSRSEMNVSTLELGDSALYLCASSPLSSISYNEQFFGPGTRLTVL.

This chain uses TRBV5-1 with TRBJ1-1; tentatively, D is TRBD1 (6 bases). This CDR3 has 14 residues. The germline V gene has CDR1 SGHRS and CDR2 YFSETQ. V shed 4 bases and J shed 0 bases, with 10 bases lying between them. CDR3 loop: CASSPTGLNTEAFF. Written as DNA, the CDR3 is TGCGCCAGCAGCCCCACAGGGTTGAACACTGAAGCTTTCTTT. The variable domain in full, with the rest retrieved from reference TRBV5-1 and TRBJ1-1, is KAGVTQTPRYLIKTRGQQVTLSCSPISGHRSVSWYQQTPGQGLQFLFEYFSETQRNKGNFPGRFSGRQFSNSRSEMNVSTLELGDSALYLCASSPTGLNTEAFFGQGTRLTVV.

This sequence joins TRBV7-2 and TRBJ2-2; TRBD2 is a possible D gene (5 bases). The V end lost 5 bases, the J end lost 4 bases, and 17 bases lay between the germline ends. The CDR3 extends over 16 amino acids. Germline V CDR1 and CDR2: SGHTA, FQGNSA. The CDR3 protein is CASSPRLSPLTGELFF. CDR3 nucleotides: TGTGCCAGCAGCCCCCGACTATCCCCCCTCACCGGGGAGCTGTTTTTT.

The V call is TRBV18, the J call TRBJ1-3; D remains ambiguous. Trimming removed 3 bases at V and 4 bases at J, with 7 bases between. CDR1 and CDR2 from the germline V gene are KGHSH and LQKENI. This CDR3 region has 13 residues. CDR3 protein: CASSPGEGNTIYF. The CDR3 DNA reads TGTGCCAGCTCACCGGGCGAGGGAAACACCATATATTTT.

This clone has just a few counts. This chain uses TRBV6-5 with TRBJ1-4; 8 bases line up with TRBD1. This CDR3 is built from 15 residues. The V and J ends lost 0 bases and 8 bases, in that order; junction bases with no gene match: 5. In germline, CDR1 is MNHEY, CDR2 SVGAGI. The DNA of the CDR3 is TGTGCCAGCAGTTACTCAGGACAGGGATGGGAAAAACTGTTTTTT. Translated: CASSYSGQGWEKLFF.

CDR3 region: CASSRQGGEKLFF. The CDR3 nucleotides are TGCGCCAGCAGCCGGCAGGGAGGGGAAAAACTGTTTTTT. The chain links TRBV5-1 to TRBJ1-4, with a tentative D call TRBD1 (5 bases). CDR1 SGHRS and CDR2 YFSETQ come from the germline V gene. This CDR3 contains 13 residues. The V gene lost 4 bases and the J gene lost 8 bases, with 12 bases spanning the gap.

The chain combines TRBV7-2 with TRBJ2-7, with D possibly TRBD2 on 5 matching bases. The germline gives CDR1 SGHTA, CDR2 FQGNSA. Trimming removed 8 bases at V and 5 bases at J, with 16 bases between. The CDR3 is made up of 13 amino acids. The CDR3 nucleotides read TGTGCCAGCCGCCTGGCGAGCGGAGACGAGCAGTACTTC. This translates into CASRLASGDEQYF.

The V and J genes are TRBV19 and TRBJ1-2, with D perhaps matching TRBD1 (5 bases). Per germline, CDR1 LNHDA and CDR2 SQIVND (reference sequence). V shed 3 bases and J shed 4 bases, with 12 bases lying between them. This CDR3 has 14 residues. CDR3 residues: CASSMGGLGYGYTF. CDR3 nucleotides: TGTGCCAGTAGTATGGGGGGACTAGGCTATGGCTACACCTTC.

V usage is TRBV19 and J usage is TRBJ2-3, with 11 nucleotides matching TRBD1. CDR3 length: 16 amino acids. CDR1 is LNHDA, CDR2 SQIVND, per germline (reference sequence). J gave up 5 bases and V 3 bases, and 7 bases lay outside the gene matches. CDR3 residues: CASSISWTGGLDTQYF. DNA for the CDR3: TGTGCCAGTAGTATTTCCTGGACAGGGGGCTTAGATACGCAGTATTTT. Drawing the rest from reference TRBV19 and TRBJ2-3, the complete variable domain is DGGITQSPKYLFRKEGQNVTLSCEQNLNHDAMYWYRQDPGQGLRLIYYSQIVNDFQKGDIAEGYSVSREKKESFPLTVTSAQKNPTAFYLCASSISWTGGLDTQYFGPGTRLTVL.

V gene TRBV27 combines with J gene TRBJ1-1; perhaps TRBD1 as D (5 bases). This CDR3 has 15 amino acids. Germline lookup yields CDR1 MNHEY and CDR2 SMNVEV (reference sequence). The V end lost 0 bases, the J end lost 0 bases, and 8 bases lay between the germline ends. The CDR3 coding sequence is TGTGCCAGCAGTTTATCTCTGACAGTGAACACTGAAGCTTTCTTT. This encodes CASSLSLTVNTEAFF.

Regarding this clone: Other DNA sequences from this sample encode an identical CDR3 as well. This chain uses TRBV30 with TRBJ1-5; no reliable D call. This CDR3 contains 13 residues. The germline CDR1 and CDR2 sequences are GTSNPN and SVGIG (reference sequence). V gave up 0 bases and J gave up 4 bases, with 7 bases separating them. The chain's CDR3 is CAWSVRGNQPQHF. The CDR3 nucleotides read TGTGCCTGGAGTGTACGGGGAAATCAGCCCCAGCATTTT.

The rearrangement uses TRBV28 and TRBJ1-3; D perhaps matches TRBD1 (6 bases). The length of the CDR3 is 16 residues. The germline V and J ends were trimmed by 1 base and 0 bases, with 10 bases remaining between them. The V gene's germline CDR1 is MDHEN and CDR2 SYDVKM. The CDR3 region is CASSLSGASSGNTIYF. In DNA, the CDR3 is TGTGCCAGCAGTTTATCAGGGGCGAGCTCTGGAAACACCATATATTTT.